What follows are 26 T cell receptor beta chains derived from one specimen sequenced in a study of blood T cell repertoires in COVID-19. Only in-frame clones appear in the TCRdb table, and some are missing; sequencing was by immunoSEQ multiplex PCR. The table lists about 320,000 clones, 65% to 90% of them singletons, with roughly 7% in the top ten. The sequenced material came from peripheral blood. These receptors all stem from a human donor in a cohort sampled during active COVID-19.

V usage is TRBV20-1 and J usage is TRBJ2-5; D is perhaps TRBD2 (6 bases). Germline lookup yields CDR1 DFQATT and CDR2 SNEGSKA (reference sequence). V was trimmed by 3 bases and J by 1 base, leaving 15 bases between them. The CDR3 length is 15 residues. The CDR3 sequence is CSASPYGGRQETQYF. The CDR3, as DNA: TGCAGTGCTAGTCCCTACGGGGGTCGCCAAGAGACCCAGTACTTC.

This clone was detected only a few times. The chain recombines TRBV7-9 with TRBJ1-2; D is ambiguous. V lost 5 bases and J lost 2, with 12 bases in between. Germline CDR1 reads SEHNR; CDR2 reads FQNEAQ (reference sequence). CDR3 length equals 14 residues. DNA of the CDR3: TGTGCCAGCAGCCTCGTGGGCGACAACTATGGCTACACCTTC. It codes for CASSLVGDNYGYTF.

The gene calls are TRBV30 and TRBJ2-5; D might be TRBD2 (6 bases). With 1 base removed from V and 4 bases from J, the gap between germline ends came to 16 bases. The CDR3 totals 15 residues. Germline V gives CDR1 GTSNPN, CDR2 SVGIG (reference sequence). Written as DNA, the CDR3 is TGTGCCTGGAGTGGAACCGGGGGTCCCGGAGAGACCCAGTACTTC. Translating it yields CAWSGTGGPGETQYF. Full variable domain (outside the CDR3, taken from reference TRBV30 and TRBJ2-5): SQTIHQWPATLVQPVGSPLSLECTVEGTSNPNLYWYRQAAGRGLQLLFYSVGIGQISSEVPQNLSASRPQDRQFILSSKKLLLSDSGFYLCAWSGTGGPGETQYFGPGTRLLVL.

The genes are TRBV2 and TRBJ1-5, with D perhaps matching TRBD1 (5 bases). The germline CDR1 and CDR2 sequences are SNHLY and FYNNEI. This CDR3 is built from 15 residues. V gave up 4 bases and J gave up 2 bases, with 12 bases separating them. The CDR3 loop is CASSVRGGGNQPQHF. As DNA, the CDR3 is TGTGCCAGCAGTGTAAGGGGAGGCGGCAATCAGCCCCAGCATTTT.

The chain employs TRBV9 and TRBJ1-2; a weak D match, TRBD1 (6 bases). This CDR3 is 15 amino acids long. Germline CDR1 is SGDLS and CDR2 is YYNGEE. With 3 bases removed from V and 7 bases from J, the gap between germline ends came to 19 bases. The CDR3 DNA reads as TGTGCCAGCAGCGCTTCAACAGGGATCCGCTCTGGCTACACCTTC. This sequence encodes CASSASTGIRSGYTF.

This chain joins TRBV30 and TRBJ2-1; D is ambiguous. The CDR3 is 16 residues long. V gave up 2 bases and J gave up 0 bases, with 14 bases separating them. The germline V gene has CDR1 GTSNPN and CDR2 SVGIG (reference sequence). CDR3 nucleotides: TGTGCCTGGAGTCCCCAGCGCCTAAGCTCCTACAATGAGCAGTTCTTC. It is translated as CAWSPQRLSSYNEQFF.

This chain links TRBV4-2 with TRBJ1-2, with D maybe TRBD1 (6 bases). V shed 1 base and J shed 3 bases, with 12 bases lying between them. The CDR3 is 15 amino acids. Germline values: CDR1 LGHNA, CDR2 YNFKEQ. CDR3 amino acids: CASSQVGAADYGYTF. Written as DNA, the CDR3 is TGTGCCAGCAGCCAAGTGGGGGCTGCGGACTATGGCTACACCTTC.

V usage is TRBV5-4 and J usage is TRBJ1-2, with D maybe TRBD1 (5 bases). The CDR3 covers 15 residues. V lost 4 bases and J lost 4, with 17 bases in between. Per the germline V gene, CDR1 is SGHNT and CDR2 is YYREEE (reference sequence). The CDR3 coding sequence is TGTGCCAGCAGCCAGGGAAACAGCCTAAGCTATGGCTACACCTTC. This sequence encodes CASSQGNSLSYGYTF.

This chain connects TRBV7-9 to TRBJ1-1, with D possibly matching TRBD1 (5 bases). CDR1 is SEHNR and CDR2 is FQNEAQ in the germline V gene (reference sequence). V lost 11 bases to trimming and J lost 9 bases, with 16 bases between them. CDR3 size: 11 residues. The CDR3 is CAGSSGTQAFF. As DNA, the CDR3 is TGTGCCGGATCGTCCGGGACTCAAGCTTTCTTT.

J is TRBJ2-6 and V is TRBV24-1; 7 nucleotides line up with TRBD1. Germline values: CDR1 KGHDR, CDR2 SFDVKD. The V and J ends lost 4 bases and 2 bases, in that order; junction bases with no gene match: 4. The CDR3 contains 16 residues. This chain's CDR3 is CATSDPTGPGANVLTF. Here the CDR3 DNA reads TGTGCCACCAGTGACCCGACAGGGCCTGGGGCCAACGTCCTGACTTTC.

Turning to this clone: This same CDR3 is encoded by further DNA sequences in the sample. The chain carries TRBV3-1 (or the pseudogene TRBV3-2) and TRBJ1-1; D gene uncertain. CDR1 is LGHDT, CDR2 YNNKEL, per germline (reference sequence). The CDR3 contains 13 residues. Trimming removed 1 base from V and 4 bases from J, with 7 bases in between. In DNA, the CDR3 is TGTGCCAGCAGCCAAGTATCAGGCACTGAAGCTTTCTTT. This gives the protein CASSQVSGTEAFF.

This clone was observed a handful of times. A much more abundant neighbour one base away suggests this may be a read error. Other DNA sequences from this sample encode an identical CDR3 as well. The CDR3 coding sequence is TGTGCCAGCAGCCCGGACACCGGGGAGCTGTTTTTT. Translated: CASSPDTGELFF. This chain connects TRBV7-3 to TRBJ2-2; no firm D call. From germline, CDR1 is SGHTA and CDR2 FQGTGA. V lost 5 bases to trimming and J lost 3 bases, with 4 bases between them. This CDR3 comprises 12 residues.

This clone has only one observation. The V call is TRBV30, the J call TRBJ2-5; 10 bases are shared with TRBD2. CDR1 is GTSNPN, CDR2 SVGIG, per germline (reference sequence). V lost 5 bases to trimming and J lost 7 bases; unmatched junction nucleotides: 10. This CDR3 is 14 amino acids long. CDR3 sequence: CAWSLSGGAGTQYF. As DNA, the CDR3 is TGTGCCTGGTCCCTAAGCGGGGGGGCAGGGACCCAGTACTTC.

The gene calls are TRBV5-4 and TRBJ2-1, with 8 bases aligning to TRBD1. CDR1 is SGHNT, CDR2 YYREEE, per germline (reference sequence). With 4 bases clipped from V and 3 bases from J, the junction kept 6 bases outside the gene matches. There are 15 residues in the CDR3. CDR3 loop: CASSPQGADYNEQFF. The CDR3 region has the DNA TGTGCCAGCAGCCCTCAGGGGGCTGACTACAATGAGCAGTTCTTC.

The chain carries TRBV6-4 and TRBJ1-2; possibly TRBD1 for D (6 bases). V lost 6 bases, J lost 7 bases, and 15 bases lay in between. CDR3 length: 13 amino acids. Germline V gene lookup returns CDR1 MRHNA and CDR2 SNTAGT. The CDR3 protein is CASRSQGDFGYTF. CDR3 bases: TGTGCCAGCAGATCACAGGGTGACTTTGGCTACACCTTC.

The J gene is TRBJ1-1, the V gene TRBV6-1; possibly TRBD1 for D (5 bases). The CDR3 length is 15 residues. Germline lookup yields CDR1 MNHNS and CDR2 SASEGT. The V end lost 3 bases, the J end lost 4 bases, and 15 bases lay between the germline ends. CDR3 nucleotide sequence: TGTGCCAGCAGTGATCGGGGGTTGCGAGGCACTGAAGCTTTCTTT. Its protein product is CASSDRGLRGTEAFF.

J is TRBJ2-7 and V is TRBV3-1 (or the pseudogene TRBV3-2), with 7 positions matching TRBD2. Germline lookup yields CDR1 LGHDT and CDR2 YNNKEL (reference sequence). V shed 4 bases, J shed 3 bases, and the junction held 3 bases outside the gene matches. This CDR3 is built from 13 residues. CDR3 in amino acids: CASSPGDYYEQYF. DNA of the CDR3: TGTGCCAGCAGCCCCGGGGACTACTACGAGCAGTACTTC.

V gene TRBV12-3 or TRBV12-4 combines with J gene TRBJ1-2; D is undetermined. The V end lost 6 bases, the J end lost 8 bases, and 16 bases lay between the germline ends. CDR3 length equals 13 residues. In DNA, the CDR3 is TGTGCCAGCAGCCCCCGACTCCCTGGAGGCTACACCTTC. Translated: CASSPRLPGGYTF.

This rearrangement joins TRBV6-5 to TRBJ1-1; perhaps TRBD1 as D (6 bases). V was shortened by 7 bases and J by 1 base, with 13 bases between the two germline ends. The CDR3 has 14 residues. Germline V lookup: CDR1 MNHEY, CDR2 SVGAGI. DNA for the CDR3: TGTGCCAGCATCCGGACAGCACAGAACACTGAAGCTTTCTTT. Translated: CASIRTAQNTEAFF.

The chain uses TRBV7-9 and TRBJ1-2; D ambiguous. Trimming took off 5 bases at V and 2 bases at J, with 15 bases between the two ends. The germline CDR1 and CDR2 sequences are SEHNR and FQNEAQ (reference sequence). The CDR3 sequence is 15 residues long. CDR3 region: CASSEQANSNYGYTF. CDR3 coding DNA: TGTGCCAGCAGCGAGCAGGCGAATTCAAACTATGGCTACACCTTC.

Concerning this clone itself: One end of the junction fails to match germline, which may point to a read error. The rearrangement joins TRBV11-2 to TRBJ2-3; 10 positions match TRBD2. Germline V lookup: CDR1 SGHAT, CDR2 FQNNGV. The CDR3 loop spans 12 amino acids. The CDR3 is CASSLVASGGSF. The CDR3 DNA reads as TGTGCCAGCAGCTTAGTCGCTAGCGGGGGCTCTTTT.

The chain carries TRBV19 and TRBJ1-5; D may be TRBD1 (5 bases). The germline V gene encodes CDR1 LNHDA and CDR2 SQIVND (reference sequence). The length of the CDR3 is 15 residues. Between the trimmed V and J ends, which lost 3 bases and 7 bases, there was a span of 16 bases. The CDR3 sequence is CASSMPGGFRQPQHF. The CDR3 coding sequence is TGTGCCAGTAGTATGCCGGGGGGGTTTCGACAGCCCCAGCATTTT.

The chain employs TRBV18 and TRBJ1-5; no firm D call. The germline V gene encodes CDR1 KGHSH and CDR2 LQKENI. Trimming stripped 5 bases from V and 5 bases from J, with 13 bases between. The length of the CDR3 is 14 residues. In DNA, the CDR3 is TGTGCCAGCTCAGGGCAGGCGGGAGATCAGCCCCAGCATTTT. Protein product: CASSGQAGDQPQHF.

The chain combines TRBV6-5 with TRBJ1-5; D is ambiguous. Germline CDR1 is MNHEY and CDR2 is SVGAGI. V was trimmed by 7 bases and J by 6 bases, leaving 7 bases between them. The CDR3 consists of 11 residues. The CDR3 DNA reads TGTGCCAGCACTAATTTTCAGCCCCAGCATTTT. This codes for CASTNFQPQHF.

The genes are TRBV7-2 and TRBJ2-7, with 9 bases that match TRBD1. With V trimmed by 5 bases and J by 7 bases, 6 bases remained unmatched. The CDR3 is made up of 13 amino acids. Germline CDR1 reads SGHTA; CDR2 reads FQGNSA. CDR3 protein: CASSTGTGWEQYF. The CDR3 nucleotides are TGTGCCAGCAGCACCGGGACAGGGTGGGAGCAGTACTTC.

This rearrangement joins TRBV20-1 to TRBJ2-5; 7 positions agree with TRBD2. The CDR3 extends over 15 amino acids. The germline V gene encodes CDR1 DFQATT and CDR2 SNEGSKA (reference sequence). The junction had 14 bases not matched to a gene; V was cut back by 3 bases and J by 7 bases. The CDR3 protein is CSASGRLAVIGTQYF. DNA for the CDR3: TGCAGTGCTAGTGGGCGGCTAGCGGTTATTGGGACCCAGTACTTC.